Listed here are 13 T cell receptor beta chains from one sample, sequenced in a study of shared clonotypes between healthy human individuals. Some clones are missing from TCRdb's copy, which holds only in-frame ones; the method was immunoSEQ multiplex PCR. The profile covers roughly 2.2 million clones, with around 93% appearing a single time and 0.37% taken by the ten largest. Input material: naive CD4+ T cells from PBMCs. Subset of the sample: CD45RA+ positively selected. The receptors stem from a man between 18 and 35 years old in good health. Some clones in this sample may be carry-over from other donors' samples.

The chain uses TRBV28 and TRBJ2-2; the match to TRBD1 covers 7 bases. CDR3 size: 15 residues. V shed 1 base, J shed 4 bases, and the junction held 3 bases outside the gene matches. CDR1 MDHEN and CDR2 SYDVKM come from the germline V gene. The CDR3 loop is CASSLSSGGTGELFF. Here the CDR3 DNA reads TGTGCCAGCAGTTTATCTTCAGGGGGCACCGGGGAGCTGTTTTTT.

The rearrangement joins TRBV7-3 to TRBJ2-7; D is perhaps TRBD2 (6 bases). V dropped 2 bases and J dropped 5 bases, with 13 bases sitting between them. The CDR3 has 14 residues. CDR1 is SGHTA, CDR2 FQGTGA, per germline. This CDR3 reads CASSLAGMKDEQYF. As DNA, the CDR3 is TGTGCCAGCAGCTTAGCGGGGATGAAGGACGAGCAGTACTTC.

This chain uses TRBV4-3 with TRBJ2-1; 8 bases match TRBD2. The CDR3 spans 15 residues. The germline V gene encodes CDR1 LGHNA and CDR2 YSLEER. Trimming cost V 3 bases and J 9 bases; bases outside gene matches: 10. The CDR3 loop reads CASSHRIAGTTEQFF. CDR3 coding DNA: TGCGCCAGCAGCCATCGGATAGCGGGAACTACTGAGCAGTTCTTC.

This clone was seen a handful of times. The gene calls are TRBV27 and TRBJ2-1, with a weak D call TRBD1 (5 bases). Per germline, CDR1 MNHEY and CDR2 SMNVEV (reference sequence). The CDR3 is 15 residues long. The V and J ends lost 5 bases and 2 bases respectively, with 13 bases between them. CDR3 in DNA: TGTGCCAGCAGTACCCAGGGTAACCCCTACAATGAGCAGTTCTTC. Its translation is CASSTQGNPYNEQFF.

The rearrangement uses TRBV28 and TRBJ1-2; TRBD1 is a possible D gene (5 bases). The CDR3 runs to 14 residues. The ends were cut back, 7 bases at V and 4 bases at J, with 16 bases in the middle. The germline V gene has CDR1 MDHEN and CDR2 SYDVKM. For the CDR3, the DNA is TGTGCCAGCAATCCCTCGGGGCTGGGCTATGGCTACACCTTC. Amino acid sequence: CASNPSGLGYGYTF.

The V call is TRBV18, the J call TRBJ1-1; possible D gene TRBD1, 6 bases. The length of the CDR3 is 15 residues. Deletions cut 3 bases from V and 5 bases from J, with 16 bases between. CDR1 KGHSH and CDR2 LQKENI come from the germline V gene. CDR3 amino acids: CASSPQAGQTTEAFF. In DNA form, the CDR3 reads TGTGCCAGCTCACCTCAAGCAGGACAGACTACTGAAGCTTTCTTT.

The genes are TRBV12-5 and TRBJ2-1; maybe TRBD2 (5 bases). In germline, CDR1 is LGHNT, CDR2 FRNRAP. The CDR3 extends over 15 amino acids. The V gene lost 6 bases and the J gene lost 7 bases, with 19 bases spanning the gap. The CDR3 here is CASGRGGGRLNEQFF. The DNA of the CDR3 is TGTGCTAGTGGACGAGGAGGTGGCCGGCTGAATGAGCAGTTCTTC.

The chain joins TRBV28 to TRBJ1-1; 8 bases align to TRBD1. V was pared by 6 bases and J by 1 base, with 7 bases of the junction left unmatched. The CDR3 contains 15 residues. Germline V gene sequence: CDR1 MDHEN, CDR2 SYDVKM. Here the CDR3 DNA reads TGTGCCAGCAGCGAACACAGGGGGTGGAACACTGAAGCTTTCTTT. Translating it yields CASSEHRGWNTEAFF.

V gene TRBV5-1 combines with J gene TRBJ1-1; D perhaps matches TRBD1 (5 bases). CDR3 size: 15 residues. With 4 bases removed from V and 0 bases from J, the gap between germline ends came to 13 bases. Germline V gene sequence: CDR1 SGHRS, CDR2 YFSETQ. The CDR3 loop reads CASSPREGLNTEAFF. In DNA form, the CDR3 reads TGCGCCAGCAGCCCCCGTGAGGGGTTGAACACTGAAGCTTTCTTT.

Comments on this clone: This sample includes further DNA sequences coding for the same CDR3. V usage is TRBV29-1 and J usage is TRBJ2-3, with D unclear. The germline gives CDR1 SQVTM, CDR2 ANQGSEA. The CDR3 covers 12 residues. The V and J ends lost 5 bases and 1 base respectively, with 7 bases between them. CDR3 loop: CSVNTGTDTQYF. CDR3 sequence (DNA): TGCAGCGTTAATACGGGCACAGATACGCAGTATTTT.

The chain links TRBV6-1 to TRBJ1-1; a possible D gene is TRBD1 (5 bases). Germline values: CDR1 MNHNS, CDR2 SASEGT. The CDR3 has 14 amino acids. The V and J ends lost 1 base and 4 bases respectively, with 10 bases between them. The CDR3 region has the DNA TGTGCCAGCAGTGAAGTTCGGGGGATCACTGAAGCTTTCTTT. Encoded protein: CASSEVRGITEAFF.

The rearrangement links TRBV27 to TRBJ1-5; 9 positions agree with TRBD1. Germline lookup yields CDR1 MNHEY and CDR2 SMNVEV (reference sequence). The CDR3 loop spans 12 amino acids. V gave up 10 bases and J gave up 12 bases; unmatched junction bases: 10. CDR3 sequence: CATRTRDRVQHF. Here the CDR3 DNA reads TGTGCCACCCGCACCCGGGACAGGGTCCAGCATTTT.

This clone appeared a few times. V is TRBV7-8 and J is TRBJ2-4, with D uncertain. Between the trimmed V and J ends, which lost 4 bases and 8 bases, there was a span of 9 bases. Germline V CDR1 and CDR2: SGHVS, FQNEAQ. The length of the CDR3 is 12 residues. CDR3: CASSSNWDIQYF. The CDR3 bases are TGTGCCAGCAGCTCAAACTGGGACATTCAGTACTTC.